These 11 T cell receptor beta chains were sequenced from one sample in a study of blood T cells in healthy people across ages. A J-beta primer mix and a sample-barcoded 5' primer were used in a second PCR of about 6 to 12 cycles. In TCRdb, the 5' RACE reads were re-called with MiXCR into one record per CDR3 protein. The repertoire includes some 1.4 million distinct CDR3 sequences, 42% of them detected once, and around 8% sits in the top ten. What was sequenced was blood. These receptors were taken from a woman between 18 and 29 years old in good health.

V is TRBV12-3 or TRBV12-4 and J is TRBJ2-1, with TRBD1 as a possible D gene (5 bases). The CDR3 has 12 residues. Trimming took off 6 bases at V and 3 bases at J, with 6 bases between the two ends. The CDR3 loop reads CASRGVYNEQFF. The CDR3 nucleotides are TGTGCCAGCAGAGGGGTCTACAATGAGCAGTTCTTC.

The genes are TRBV24-1 and TRBJ1-5; 8 nucleotides match TRBD1. V shed 5 bases and J 4 bases; nucleotides not matched to a gene: 9. Germline CDR1 KGHDR, CDR2 SFDVKD. CDR3 size: 16 residues. The chain's CDR3 is CATSGVDRAINQPQHF. The CDR3 DNA reads as TGTGCCACCAGTGGCGTGGACAGGGCGATAAATCAGCCCCAGCATTTT.

This chain uses TRBV20-1 with TRBJ2-1; D might be TRBD1 (6 bases). V lost 1 base to trimming and J lost 3 bases, with 10 bases between them. The CDR3 sequence is 14 residues long. Germline-derived CDR1 and CDR2 are DFQATT and SNEGSKA (reference sequence). Here the CDR3 DNA reads TGCAGTGCTAGAGGGACAGTCCGCTACAATGAGCAGTTCTTC. Amino acids: CSARGTVRYNEQFF.

The chain employs TRBV20-1 and TRBJ1-2; the D is unclear. V lost 1 base and J lost 7, with 13 bases in between. Germline V gene lookup returns CDR1 DFQATT and CDR2 SNEGSKA (reference sequence). The CDR3 consists of 13 residues. In DNA form, the CDR3 reads TGCAGTGCTAGAGCCCCCCTTATAGGTGGCTACACCTTC. Translating gives CSARAPLIGGYTF.

The chain recombines TRBV7-2 with TRBJ2-5; 10 bases agree with TRBD2. There are 16 residues in the CDR3. Per the germline V gene, CDR1 is SGHTA and CDR2 is FQGNSA. The V gene end was trimmed by 2 bases and the J gene end by 4 bases; junction bases not matched to a gene: 7. CDR3 in amino acids: CASSLLAGGGRETQYF. The DNA for the CDR3 is TGTGCCAGCAGCTTATTAGCGGGGGGAGGGAGAGAGACCCAGTACTTC.

The CDR3: CASSPNGGGRQPQHF. The CDR3 bases are TGTGCCAGCAGCCCAAACGGAGGAGGCAGGCAGCCCCAGCATTTT. V usage is TRBV3-1 and J usage is TRBJ1-5; D is unclear. This CDR3 contains 15 residues. With 4 bases removed from V and 7 bases from J, the gap between germline ends came to 17 bases. Per germline, CDR1 LGHDT and CDR2 YNNKEL (reference sequence).

The rearrangement uses TRBV29-1 and TRBJ1-4; TRBD1 might be the D (5 bases). CDR3 length equals 14 residues. The V gene lost 6 bases and the J gene lost 4 bases, with 15 bases spanning the gap. Germline values: CDR1 SQVTM, CDR2 ANQGSEA. Here the CDR3 reads CSVARGPSNEKLFF. The CDR3, as DNA: TGCAGCGTCGCTAGGGGACCGAGTAATGAAAAACTGTTTTTT.

The V gene is TRBV27, the J gene TRBJ1-5, with D tentatively TRBD1 (5 bases). CDR1 and CDR2 (germline): MNHEY, SMNVEV (reference sequence). The germline V and J ends were trimmed by 3 bases and 3 bases, with 12 bases remaining between them. The CDR3 extends over 15 amino acids. CDR3 sequence reads: CASSFRATFNQPQHF. The CDR3 nucleotides are TGTGCCAGCAGTTTCAGGGCCACCTTCAATCAGCCCCAGCATTTT.

This chain links TRBV5-5 with TRBJ2-4; no definite D call. The DNA end lines up better with TRBJ2-7; the J call may be wrong. The germline gives CDR1 SGHKS, CDR2 YYEKEE (reference sequence). The CDR3 covers 14 residues. Here the CDR3 reads CASSPWKPNYEQYF. CDR3 bases: TGTGCCAGCAGCCCCTGGAAGCCGAACTACGAGCAGTACTTC.

The rearrangement uses TRBV4-1 and TRBJ2-5; 14 bases are shared with TRBD2. The trim removed 3 bases at V and 3 bases at J, leaving 6 bases unmatched. Germline V gives CDR1 MGHRA, CDR2 YSYEKL. The CDR3 covers 17 residues. CDR3 nucleotide sequence: TGCGCCAGCAGCCAGCGACTAGCGGGGGGGTTGGAAGAGACCCAGTACTTC. Its protein product is CASSQRLAGGLEETQYF.

This clonotype was seen just once. This chain links TRBV9 with TRBJ2-7; 10 positions agree with TRBD2. V was pared by 2 bases and J by 2 bases, with 10 bases of the junction left unmatched. The CDR3 totals 17 residues. Germline V gene data show CDR1 as SGDLS and CDR2 as YYNGEE. The CDR3 DNA sequence: TGTGCCAGCAGCGTCGCTACCGGGACTAGCGCTGCCTACGAGCAGTACTTC. This gives the protein CASSVATGTSAAYEQYF. Using reference TRBV9 and TRBJ2-7 for the parts outside the CDR3, the full variable domain is DSGVTQTPKHLITATGQRVTLRCSPRSGDLSVYWYQQSLDQGLQFLIQYYNGEERAKGNILERFSAQQFPDLHSELNLSSLELGDSALYFCASSVATGTSAAYEQYFGPGTRLTVT.